The sequence of this T cell receptor (beta chain) was determined in a study of blood T cell repertoires in COVID-19. On the study more broadly: Sites across the United States, Italy and Spain contributed samples from acute and convalescent COVID-19. Sources were T cells, B-cell-depleted T cells, or PBMCs; the material itself was cDNA or gDNA.

J gave up 0 bases and V 1 base, and 7 bases lay outside the gene matches. CDR1 is SGHNT, CDR2 YYREEE, per germline (reference sequence). CDR3 size: 18 residues. The study recruited people aged roughly 18 to 95 years across under 25 US areas. Participants' reported clinical history set cohort assignment. Assay used: immunoSEQ multiplex PCR; TCRdb lists only in-frame clones, some missing. The sample holds 270,000 or so clones, more than 75% seen once. The sequencing input was PBMCs or T cells enriched from blood (not recorded which). This TCR derives from a woman younger than 30 who had recovered from COVID-19. The chain links TRBV5-4 to TRBJ2-3, with 11 bases aligning to TRBD2. CDR3 nucleotides: TGTGCCAGCAGCTTGCCTAGCGGGAGGACCGGAAGCACAGATACGCAGTATTTT. Translated, it gives CASSLPSGRTGSTDTQYF.